This paragraph covers one T cell receptor (beta chain) sequence. In its sample, this clone was seen a few times. It lacks a known antigen. The junction departs from germline at one end; a sequencing error may be responsible. Through the immunoSEQ TRB Survey service, multiplex V and J primers were used to amplify rearranged CDR3 beta regions from genomic DNA. To keep depth equal across samples, survey-level sequencing depth of up to 500,000 reads per sample was applied. Libraries were purified, pooled and sequenced on Illumina technology. For the original study's pipeline: Productive clonality, sample overlap, pairwise scatters, CDR3 beta length, V/D/J gene usage and productiveness were all assessed with the immunoSEQ online tools. Calculated diversity was the number of unique rearrangements divided by total templates times 100; Shannon and Simpson indices were also computed. Z-score normalized data were analyzed by principal component analysis with the R prcomp function and the ggbiplot package. Blood-rectal clonal overlap within each subject was quantified with Morisita's index. TCRdb retrieved this table from immuneACCESS and kept in-frame rearrangements only. Not all clones are present; in checked studies, unresolved V genes account for under half, and no reason is known for the remainder. That table gives V, J and clone size, and the DNA gave D and trimming. The sample data list around 68,000 clones, and 77% of these were observed just once. Roughly 5.2% of the sample goes to the ten largest clones.

Reading the germline V gene gives CDR1 WSHSY and CDR2 SAAADI. The CDR3 measures 11 amino acids from cysteine to phenylalanine. CDR3 DNA is the only sequence kept; it has 33 bases, read in frame from the first base. This specimen comes from a study of pediatric ulcerative colitis (dated by TCRdb to about 2019). In the study overall: Pancolitis was present in several ulcerative colitis patients and left-sided colitis in two, and histology consistent with ulcerative colitis was found in all of these patients. From 8 or 9 newly diagnosed, treatment-naive pediatric ulcerative colitis patients and four non-IBD control children, paired blood and rectal samples were collected. The Pediatric Ulcerative Colitis Activity Index classified a couple of patients as having mild disease, four as having moderate disease and three as having acute severe colitis.

Beyond this particular receptor, the publication reports: For technical reasons, substantially fewer templates were yielded by the blood samples of two patients, and these blood samples were excluded from blood-rectal overlap analysis. Controls, mild-moderate and acute severe colitis patients were separated by rectal repertoire features, and reduced rectal diversity due to clonal expansions was observed in acute severe colitis. Significantly higher autologous blood-rectal clonal overlap was found in ulcerative colitis patients than in controls, which suggested increased T cell trafficking to inflamed tissue. A couple of rectal CDR3 clonotypes were found in every ulcerative colitis patient but in no control. With only a few individuals, the healthy control group was small. Repertoires were derived from total lymphocyte DNA, so rare subsets such as regulatory T cells may have patterns not reflected.

No immunosuppressive medication had been given to the ulcerative colitis patients before the diagnostic colonoscopy. Blood was sampled at the same time as the colonoscopy. The Wizard kit (Promega) was used to extract genomic DNA from both blood and intestinal samples. The sequenced material came from blood. This sequence was found in a boy between 5 and 17 years old with moderate ulcerative colitis. The chain couples TRBV10-2 to TRBJ1-6, and perhaps TRBD1 as D gene, on 6 matching bases. The CDR3: CATRGGRYMLF. The nucleotide sequence reads as follows: TGCGCCACAAGGGGGGGCCGCTATATGCTCTTT.